The rows below give T cell receptor beta chains drawn from one sample of a study of blood T cell repertoires in COVID-19. Sequenced by immunoSEQ multiplex PCR; TCRdb stores in-frame clones only, minus some. The sample lists 250,000 to 350,000 clones, around 83% occurring once. The sequencing input was peripheral blood. The source of these receptors is a woman between 45 and 65 years old with acute or convalescent COVID-19. Each CDR3 is given with its conserved first and last residue. The order of the fields is V gene, CDR3 length, clone size, CDR3 protein. Expanded clones get a size class; other rows say once, few or many, or leave the size out.

TRBV19,15,-,CASGLAGGGTGELFF
TRBV11-2,15,-,CASSLRLENTGELFF
TRBV6-5,14,-,CASSRGTEKNIQYF
TRBV6-5,15,-,CASSYSQGTGYGYTF
TRBV11-2,13,-,CASSDNVGTVAYF
TRBV19,15,once,CASTGQGAANTEAFF
TRBV19,16,-,CASSSPREGLNYEQYF
TRBV6-5,14,-,CASSQGIGTDTQYF
TRBV6-2/TRBV6-3,14,-,CASSPGQGYNEQFF
TRBV5-1,14,-,CASSRDRERVEQYF
TRBV10-3,13,-,CAIRDSQGTEAFF
TRBV29-1,14,-,CSVTTGTGESPLHF
TRBV9,13,-,CASSVEGGEKLFF
TRBV14,15,-,CASSQDVIYNYGYTF
TRBV27,17,-,CASTRGLRGSNTGELFF